This T cell receptor (beta chain) was obtained from a study of identical twins. Findings of the study overall: With abundant cord blood beta clonotypes, insertions were fewer; memory repertoires showed no such pattern.

Germline V gene sequence: CDR1 DFQATT, CDR2 SNEGSKA (reference sequence). V lost 5 bases, J lost 5 bases, and 25 bases lay in between. The CDR3 has 16 residues. Unique molecular identifiers were present on the cDNA, and a universal primer site came from template switching. TCRdb recomputed calls from the 5' RACE reads with MiXCR, one row per CDR3 protein. The repertoire consists of about 520,000 distinct CDR3 sequences, with less than 25% occurring once and the leading ten covering about 0.91%. A note on this clonotype: Its target is not known.

This same sample was also taken into another study, of T cells expressing NK-cell markers. That paper adds: Five or six donors showed dominant NKG2C+ clonotypes comprising about 1.0-8% of their CD8+ T cells.

The sequencing sample was made of CD4+ T cells sorted from blood. This TCR was recovered from a woman aged 18-29 years in good health. V usage is TRBV20-1 and J usage is TRBJ2-7; possibly TRBD2 for D (6 bases). CDR3 bases: TGCAGTGCTTTAGCGGTTGTGCGGGGCTACCTAAACGAGCAGTACTTC. It codes for CSALAVVRGYLNEQYF.